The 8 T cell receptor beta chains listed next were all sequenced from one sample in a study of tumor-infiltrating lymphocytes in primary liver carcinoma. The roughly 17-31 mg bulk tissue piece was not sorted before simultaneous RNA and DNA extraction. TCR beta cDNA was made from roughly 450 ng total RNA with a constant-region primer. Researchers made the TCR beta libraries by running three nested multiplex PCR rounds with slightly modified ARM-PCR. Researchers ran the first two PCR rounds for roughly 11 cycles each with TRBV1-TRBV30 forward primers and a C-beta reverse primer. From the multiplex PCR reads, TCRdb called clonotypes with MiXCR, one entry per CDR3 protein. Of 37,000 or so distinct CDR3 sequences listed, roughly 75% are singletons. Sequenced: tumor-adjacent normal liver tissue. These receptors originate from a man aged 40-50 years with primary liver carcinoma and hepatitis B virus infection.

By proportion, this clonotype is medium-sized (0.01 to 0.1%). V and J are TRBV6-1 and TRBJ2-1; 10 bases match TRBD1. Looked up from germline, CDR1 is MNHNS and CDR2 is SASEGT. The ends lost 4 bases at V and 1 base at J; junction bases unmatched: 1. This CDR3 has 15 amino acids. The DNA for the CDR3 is TGTGCCAGCAGTGGGGACAGGGGTTCCTACAATGAGCAGTTCTTC. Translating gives CASSGDRGSYNEQFF.

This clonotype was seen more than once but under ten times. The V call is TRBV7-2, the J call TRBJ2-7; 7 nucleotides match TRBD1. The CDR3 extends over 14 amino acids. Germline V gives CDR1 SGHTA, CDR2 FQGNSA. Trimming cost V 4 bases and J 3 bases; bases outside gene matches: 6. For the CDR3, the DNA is TGTGCCAGCAGCTCACGGACAGGAAGCTACGAGCAGTACTTC. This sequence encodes CASSSRTGSYEQYF.

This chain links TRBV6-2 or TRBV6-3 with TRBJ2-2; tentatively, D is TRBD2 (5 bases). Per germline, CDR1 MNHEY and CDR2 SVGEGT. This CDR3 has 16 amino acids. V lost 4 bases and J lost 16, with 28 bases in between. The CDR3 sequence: CASSSSEEMNTGEPFF. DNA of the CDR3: TGTGCCAGCAGTTCTTCCGAAGAGATGAACACCGGGGAACCGTTTTTT.

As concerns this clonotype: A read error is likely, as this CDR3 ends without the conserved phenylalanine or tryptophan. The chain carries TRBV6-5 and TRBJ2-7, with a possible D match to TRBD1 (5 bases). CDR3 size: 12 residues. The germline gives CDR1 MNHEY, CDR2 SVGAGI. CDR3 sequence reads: CASSSSGYEQYI. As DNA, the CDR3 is TGTGCCAGCAGTTCCTCAGGGTACGAACAGTACATC.

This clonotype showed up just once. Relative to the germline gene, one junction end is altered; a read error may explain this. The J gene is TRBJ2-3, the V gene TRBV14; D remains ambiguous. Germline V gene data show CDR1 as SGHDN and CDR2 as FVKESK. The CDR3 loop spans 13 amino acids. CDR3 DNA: TGTGCCAGCGGCCAAGACGGCGAAAATACGCAGTATTTT. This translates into CASGQDGENTQYF. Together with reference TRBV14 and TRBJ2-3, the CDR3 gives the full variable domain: EAGVTQFPSHSVIEKGQTVTLRCDPISGHDNLYWYRRVMGKEIKFLLHFVKESKQDESGMPNNRFLAERTGGTYSTLKVQPAELEDSGVYFCASGQDGENTQYFGPGTRLTVL.

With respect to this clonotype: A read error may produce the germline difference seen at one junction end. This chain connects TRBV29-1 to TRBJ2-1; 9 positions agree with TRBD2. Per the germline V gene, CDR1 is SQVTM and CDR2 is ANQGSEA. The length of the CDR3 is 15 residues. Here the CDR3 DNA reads TGCAGCATTGAGGTGGGCGGGAGGGCCAGGGGTGAGCAGTTCTTC. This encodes CSIEVGGRARGEQFF.

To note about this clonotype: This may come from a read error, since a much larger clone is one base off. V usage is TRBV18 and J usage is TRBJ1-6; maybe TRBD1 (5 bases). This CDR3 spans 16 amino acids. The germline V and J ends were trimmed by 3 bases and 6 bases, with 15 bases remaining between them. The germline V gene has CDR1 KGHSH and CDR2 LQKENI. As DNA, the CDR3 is TGTGCCAGCTCACCCCCCAGCCAGGGAAGTAATTCACCCCTCCACTTT. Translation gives CASSPPSQGSNSPLHF.

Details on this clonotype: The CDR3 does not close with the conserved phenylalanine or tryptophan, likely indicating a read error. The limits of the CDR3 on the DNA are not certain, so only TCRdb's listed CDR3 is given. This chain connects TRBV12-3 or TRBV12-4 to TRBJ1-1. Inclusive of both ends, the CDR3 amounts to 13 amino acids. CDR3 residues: CASSPGRALSTFS.